This T cell receptor beta chain was identified during a study of human T cells and chemical hapten exposure. In TCRdb, the RACE reads were re-called with MiXCR into one record per CDR3 protein. The sample has tens of thousands of distinct CDR3 sequences, 9.5% to 12% seen once; the top ten hold 4.5% to 6.5%. Indicated time point: pre-sensitization, week 0. This sample's treatment: therapeutic diphenylcyclopropenone sensitization with weekly scalp DPC. This CDR3 is built from 15 residues. Between the trimmed V and J ends, which lost 7 bases and 1 base, there was a span of 15 bases. CDR1 is ENHRY, CDR2 SYGVKD, per germline.

This sequence was found in a woman in her forties or fifties with alopecia areata. Some clones in this sample may be carry-over from other donors' samples. V and J are TRBV10-3 and TRBJ2-3; tentative D call: TRBD2 (6 bases). The specimen comprised whole blood, sampled in connection with sensitization to the hapten diphenylcyclopropenone (DPC). CDR3 DNA: TGTGCCATCACCCCGGGGGTAACCGGCACAGATACGCAGTATTTT. Translating it yields CAITPGVTGTDTQYF.